A selection of T cell receptor beta chains follows, all from one sample in a study of T-cell reconstitution after alpha-beta-depleted transplantation in children. One entry per CDR3 protein, called by TCRdb with MiXCR from the PCR reads. The table shows 500,000 or so distinct CDR3 sequences, with over 25% occurring only once. Specimen: PBMCs from the stem cell graft donor, collected from the stem cell graft. The receptors were sampled from a human donor who donated a stem cell graft to a child with aplastic anemia. The CDR3 runs from the conserved cysteine through the conserved F or W. The order of the fields is CDR3 DNA, CDR3 protein, V gene, J gene, D gene, clone size. The D gene is left open where the match is weak. For some rows the clone size is stated as once, few or many, or as a class when expanded; others skip it.

CDR3 DNA: TGCGCCAGCAGCCGTACAGACCGGGGGGAGCAGTTCTTC
CDR3 protein: CASSRTDRGEQFF
V gene: TRBV5-1
J gene: TRBJ2-1
D gene: NA
clone size: few

CDR3 DNA: TGTGCCATCAGTGAGTCAAGTCGACAGATCCAAGAGACCCAGTACTTC
CDR3 protein: CAISESSRQIQETQYF
V gene: TRBV10-3
J gene: TRBJ2-5
D gene: NA
clone size: few

CDR3 DNA: TGTGCCAGCTCACCAAAAGAACAGGGTGACACTGAAGCTTTCTTT
CDR3 protein: CASSPKEQGDTEAFF
V gene: TRBV18
J gene: TRBJ1-1
D gene: NA
clone size: NA

CDR3 DNA: TGTGCCAGCAGTTGGCGGGAGGGAGGAGATACGCAGTATTTT
CDR3 protein: CASSWREGGDTQYF
V gene: TRBV12-3/TRBV12-4
J gene: TRBJ2-3
D gene: TRBD2
clone size: few

CDR3 DNA: TGTGCCAGCAGCCTAAGCAGGGGGCGGAACACTGAAGCTTTCTTT
CDR3 protein: CASSLSRGRNTEAFF
V gene: TRBV13
J gene: TRBJ1-1
D gene: TRBD1
clone size: NA

CDR3 DNA: TGTGCCAGCAGAATAGGACACGCGAACACTGAAGCTTTCTTT
CDR3 protein: CASRIGHANTEAFF
V gene: TRBV25-1
J gene: TRBJ1-1
D gene: NA
clone size: NA

CDR3 DNA: TGTGCCAGCAGCCTACAGAGGACAGGGGGATCGGGTGAGCAGTACTTC
CDR3 protein: CASSLQRTGGSGEQYF
V gene: TRBV6-2/TRBV6-3
J gene: TRBJ2-7
D gene: TRBD1
clone size: NA

CDR3 DNA: TGCGCCAGCAGCTTGGAGGTCGCAGTAAATGAAAAACTGTTTTTT
CDR3 protein: CASSLEVAVNEKLFF
V gene: TRBV5-1
J gene: TRBJ1-4
D gene: NA
clone size: NA

CDR3 DNA: TGCGCCAGCAGCCAAGATAGGCGACAGACTGGAAACACCATATATTTT
CDR3 protein: CASSQDRRQTGNTIYF
V gene: TRBV4-3
J gene: TRBJ1-3
D gene: NA
clone size: NA

CDR3 DNA: TGTGCCAGCAGCTTACGGCCAGGGGAGTACAATGAGCAGTTCTTC
CDR3 protein: CASSLRPGEYNEQFF
V gene: TRBV7-2
J gene: TRBJ2-1
D gene: NA
clone size: NA

CDR3 DNA: TGTGCCAGCCAGGATCCGGGACACCTATACGAGCAGTACTTC
CDR3 protein: CASQDPGHLYEQYF
V gene: TRBV6-1
J gene: TRBJ2-7
D gene: NA
clone size: NA